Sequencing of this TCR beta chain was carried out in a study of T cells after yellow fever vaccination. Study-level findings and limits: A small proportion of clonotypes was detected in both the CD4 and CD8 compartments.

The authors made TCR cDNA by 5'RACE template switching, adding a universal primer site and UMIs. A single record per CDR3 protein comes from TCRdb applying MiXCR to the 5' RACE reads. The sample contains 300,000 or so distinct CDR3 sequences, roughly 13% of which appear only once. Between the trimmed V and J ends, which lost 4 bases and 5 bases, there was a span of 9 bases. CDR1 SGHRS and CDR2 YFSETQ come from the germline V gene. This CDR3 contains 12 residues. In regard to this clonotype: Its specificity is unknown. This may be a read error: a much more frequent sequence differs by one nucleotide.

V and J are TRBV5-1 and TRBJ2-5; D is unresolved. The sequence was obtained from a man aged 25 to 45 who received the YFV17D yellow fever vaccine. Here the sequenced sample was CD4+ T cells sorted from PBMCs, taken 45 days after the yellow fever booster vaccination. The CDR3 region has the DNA TGCGCCAGCAGCACCCAGAGGGAGACCCAGTACTTC. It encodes CASSTQRETQYF.